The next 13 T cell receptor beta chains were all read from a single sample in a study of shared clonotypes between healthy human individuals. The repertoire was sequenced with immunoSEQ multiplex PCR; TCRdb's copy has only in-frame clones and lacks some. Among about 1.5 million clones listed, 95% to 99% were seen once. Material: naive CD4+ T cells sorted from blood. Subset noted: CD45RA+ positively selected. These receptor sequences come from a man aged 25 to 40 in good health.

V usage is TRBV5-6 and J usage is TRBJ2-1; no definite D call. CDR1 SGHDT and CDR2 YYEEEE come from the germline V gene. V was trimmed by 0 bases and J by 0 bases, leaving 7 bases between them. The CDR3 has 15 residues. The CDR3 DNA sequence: TGTGCCAGCAGCTTGGTGGTAGTCTCCTACAATGAGCAGTTCTTC. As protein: CASSLVVVSYNEQFF.

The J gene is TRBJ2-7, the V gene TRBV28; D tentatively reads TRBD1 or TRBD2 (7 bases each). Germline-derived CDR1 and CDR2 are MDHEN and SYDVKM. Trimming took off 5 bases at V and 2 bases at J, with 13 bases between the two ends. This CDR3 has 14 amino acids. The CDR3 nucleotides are TGTGCCAGCAGTCCCCCAGGGGGGGCCTACGAGCAGTACTTC. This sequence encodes CASSPPGGAYEQYF.

The CDR3 bases are TGTGCCAGCAGTACCCCCCAAGGGGGGGCTAATGAAAAACTGTTTTTT. Translating it yields CASSTPQGGANEKLFF. The chain carries TRBV25-1 and TRBJ1-4, with D possibly being TRBD1 (6 bases). Deletions cut 5 bases from V and 3 bases from J, with 16 bases between. The germline CDR1 and CDR2 sequences are MGHDK and SYGVNS. There are 16 residues in the CDR3.

CDR3 DNA: TGTGCCAGCAGCTTATCTTCGTTACATATCGTCACTCAGCCCCAGCATTTT. Protein product: CASSLSSLHIVTQPQHF. The chain has TRBV7-9 and TRBJ1-5; D not certain. The germline V gene encodes CDR1 SEHNR and CDR2 FQNEAQ (reference sequence). V lost 2 bases and J lost 6, with 20 bases in between. The CDR3 length is 17 residues.

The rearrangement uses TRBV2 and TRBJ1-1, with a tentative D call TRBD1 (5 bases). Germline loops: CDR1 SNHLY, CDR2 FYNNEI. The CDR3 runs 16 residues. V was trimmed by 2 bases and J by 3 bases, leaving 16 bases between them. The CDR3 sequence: CASSEFRGLVDTEAFF. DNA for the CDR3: TGTGCCAGCAGTGAATTTAGGGGATTGGTGGACACTGAAGCTTTCTTT.

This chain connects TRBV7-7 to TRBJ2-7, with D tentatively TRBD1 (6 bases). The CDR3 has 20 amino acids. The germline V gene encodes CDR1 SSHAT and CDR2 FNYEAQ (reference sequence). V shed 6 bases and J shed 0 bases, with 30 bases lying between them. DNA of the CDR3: TGTGCCAGCAGATACTTCCCCTCCTACCCGGGACACAAATTCTCCTACGAGCAGTACTTC. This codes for CASRYFPSYPGHKFSYEQYF.

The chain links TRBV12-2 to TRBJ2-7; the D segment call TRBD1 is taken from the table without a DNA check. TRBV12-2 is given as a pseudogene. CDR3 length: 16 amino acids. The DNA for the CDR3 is TGTGCAAGCAACTTTAAACCGGGACAGGGCTCCTACGAGCAGTACTTC. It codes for CASNFKPGQGSYEQYF.

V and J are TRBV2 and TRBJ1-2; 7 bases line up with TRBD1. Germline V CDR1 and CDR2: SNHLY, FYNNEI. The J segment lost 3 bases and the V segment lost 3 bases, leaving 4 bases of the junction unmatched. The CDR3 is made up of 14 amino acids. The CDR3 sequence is CASSDYRGDYGYTF. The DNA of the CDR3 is TGTGCCAGCAGTGATTACAGGGGCGACTATGGCTACACCTTC.

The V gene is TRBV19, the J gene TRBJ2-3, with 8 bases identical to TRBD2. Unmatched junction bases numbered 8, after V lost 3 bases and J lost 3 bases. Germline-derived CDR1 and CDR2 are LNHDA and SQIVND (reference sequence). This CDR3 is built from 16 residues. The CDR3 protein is CASSIPAGGRTDTQYF. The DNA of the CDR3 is TGTGCCAGTAGTATCCCCGCGGGAGGAAGGACAGATACGCAGTATTTT.

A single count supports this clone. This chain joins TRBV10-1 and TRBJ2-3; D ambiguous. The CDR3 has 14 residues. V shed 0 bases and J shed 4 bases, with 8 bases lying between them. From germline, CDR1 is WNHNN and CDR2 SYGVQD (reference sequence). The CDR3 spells CASSESVRPDTQYF. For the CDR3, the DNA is TGCGCCAGCAGTGAGTCGGTCCGCCCAGATACGCAGTATTTT.

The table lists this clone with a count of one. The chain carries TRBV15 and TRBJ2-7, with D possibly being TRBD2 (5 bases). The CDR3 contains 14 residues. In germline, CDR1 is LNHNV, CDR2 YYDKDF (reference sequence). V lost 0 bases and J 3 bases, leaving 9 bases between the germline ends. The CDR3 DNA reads TGTGCCACCAGCAGAGACGGGAAAGGCTACGAGCAGTACTTC. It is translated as CATSRDGKGYEQYF.

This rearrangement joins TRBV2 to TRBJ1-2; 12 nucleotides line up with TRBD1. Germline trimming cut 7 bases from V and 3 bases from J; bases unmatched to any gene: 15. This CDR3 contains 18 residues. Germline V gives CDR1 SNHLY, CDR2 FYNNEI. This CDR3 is CASNPARDRGLMDYGYTF. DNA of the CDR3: TGTGCCAGCAACCCTGCGCGGGACAGGGGGCTCATGGACTATGGCTACACCTTC.

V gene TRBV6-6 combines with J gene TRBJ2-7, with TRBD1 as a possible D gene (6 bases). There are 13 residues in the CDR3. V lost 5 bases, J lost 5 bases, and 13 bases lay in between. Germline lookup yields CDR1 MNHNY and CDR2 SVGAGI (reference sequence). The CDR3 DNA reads TGTGCCAGCAGTCGGACGGACAGCCACGAGCAGTACTTC. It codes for CASSRTDSHEQYF.